This T cell receptor (beta chain) was recovered during a study of blood T cell repertoires in COVID-19. About the research overall: Whether acute or convalescent, the COVID-19 samples came from the United States, Italy and Spain. Nucleic acid was either cDNA or gDNA, and it came from T cells, B-cell-depleted T cells, or PBMCs.

This clone is a singleton in its sample. Per the original methods: Estimates of nucleated cell counts were drawn from the amplification of reference gene primers. The data were produced by immunoSEQ multiplex PCR, yet TCRdb's version contains in-frame clones alone and is incomplete. The V and J calls and clone size come from that table; D and trimming were worked out from the DNA. The sample gives about 150,000 clones, around 79% of which show up once; 5% is in the top ten. V lost 5 bases and J 6 bases, leaving 12 bases between the germline ends. This CDR3 contains 13 residues. Per germline, CDR1 SGHTA and CDR2 FQGNSA. In Seattle, patients joined the study during active infection and were tracked longitudinally.

The sample taken for sequencing was peripheral blood. The chain links TRBV7-2 to TRBJ2-3, with a possible D match to TRBD2 (5 bases). This TCR came from a woman aged 70-85 years with COVID-19, enrolled during active disease. This CDR3 reads CASSGEGRDTQYF. Here the CDR3 DNA reads TGTGCCAGCAGCGGTGAGGGTCGGGATACGCAGTATTTT.